These 8 T cell receptor beta chains share one sample of origin, sequenced in a study of CD4 T cells in relation to SARS-CoV-2 and coronaviruses. These receptors are not linked to any known antigen. The unexposed donors gave CD4+ T cells in about 2010-2018, prior to COVID-19. After 10 to 11 days of culture, CD4+ T cells were isolated. The method was immunoSEQ multiplex PCR; TCRdb's version includes in-frame clones alone and lacks a portion of them. The sample holds about 25,000 clones; roughly four fifths are singletons and the top ten take less than 25%. Source material: CD4+ T cells from PBMCs, cultured in vitro. These receptors were collected from a human donor in good health.

The chain is built from TRBV7-9 and TRBJ1-4; D may be TRBD1 (5 bases). CDR1 SEHNR and CDR2 FQNEAQ come from the germline V gene (reference sequence). CDR3 length: 14 amino acids. Trimming removed 3 bases from V and 15 bases from J, with 20 bases in between. CDR3 DNA sequence: TGTGCCAGCAGCTTCTTTTCCAGGGCGGAAAGGTTGTTTTTT. This codes for CASSFFSRAERLFF.

The V call is TRBV28, the J call TRBJ1-4, with D tentatively TRBD1 (5 bases). V dropped 7 bases and J dropped 4 bases, with 19 bases sitting between them. Germline V gives CDR1 MDHEN, CDR2 SYDVKM. This CDR3 spans 16 amino acids. As DNA, the CDR3 is TGTGCCAGCACCACTTCCGGGCAGGGCCTTAATGAAAAACTGTTTTTT. The encoded protein is CASTTSGQGLNEKLFF.

The chain couples TRBV3-1 (or the pseudogene TRBV3-2) to TRBJ2-2; the D is unclear. Per germline, CDR1 LGHDT and CDR2 YNNKEL (reference sequence). Deletions cut 0 bases from V and 5 bases from J, with 4 bases between. The CDR3 covers 13 residues. The CDR3 is CASSQESTGELFF. For the CDR3, the DNA is TGTGCCAGCAGCCAAGAGTCAACCGGGGAGCTGTTTTTT.

The rearrangement uses TRBV7-8 and TRBJ2-6, with unresolved D. Between the trimmed V and J ends, which lost 1 base and 0 bases, there was a span of 4 bases. Germline-derived CDR1 and CDR2 are SGHVS and FQNEAQ. This CDR3 contains 15 residues. This chain's CDR3 is CASSLGHSGANVLTF. DNA of the CDR3: TGTGCCAGCAGCTTAGGTCACTCTGGGGCCAACGTCCTGACTTTC.

The gene calls are TRBV25-1 and TRBJ2-5, with 9 bases identical to TRBD2. The CDR3 is 15 amino acids. The junction had 5 bases not matched to a gene; V was cut back by 1 base and J by 5 bases. Germline-derived CDR1 and CDR2 are MGHDK and SYGVNS. CDR3 amino acids: CASSEFLAGYETQYF. The CDR3 coding sequence is TGTGCCAGCAGTGAATTTCTAGCGGGATATGAGACCCAGTACTTC.

The chain has TRBV7-2 and TRBJ2-7, with 7 bases matching TRBD1. V lost 6 bases and J lost 3; bases outside the gene matches: 8. The length of the CDR3 is 14 residues. Germline V gene lookup returns CDR1 SGHTA and CDR2 FQGNSA. The CDR3 loop is CASRPTRTGYEQYF. CDR3 in DNA: TGTGCCAGCAGACCAACTCGGACAGGCTACGAGCAGTACTTC.

This clone was seen a single time. J is TRBJ1-2 and V is TRBV30; TRBD1 aligns across 7 bases. Germline CDR1 reads GTSNPN; CDR2 reads SVGIG (reference sequence). CDR3 size: 16 residues. V was pared by 7 bases and J by 6 bases, with 20 bases of the junction left unmatched. CDR3 sequence (DNA): TGTGCCTCCCCTCGAGCCTTCGCGGACAGGTGGGATGGCTACACCTTC. Its translation: CASPRAFADRWDGYTF.

The V gene is TRBV7-2, the J gene TRBJ1-2, with a tentative D call TRBD1 (6 bases). Germline CDR1 reads SGHTA; CDR2 reads FQGNSA. V gave up 4 bases and J gave up 0 bases, with 12 bases separating them. This CDR3 comprises 15 residues. CDR3 bases: TGTGCCAGCAGCTCCAAAGGGGGAGCTAACTATGGCTACACCTTC. It encodes CASSSKGGANYGYTF.